These 5 T cell receptor beta chains originate from one sample sequenced in a study of cytomegalovirus exposure and HLA in healthy donors. Some clones are missing from TCRdb's copy, which holds only in-frame ones; the method was immunoSEQ multiplex PCR. In the table there are a few hundred thousand clones, 86% of which are singletons. Input material: PBMCs. Every receptor here comes from a woman younger than 35 in good health and CMV-seronegative.

In its sample, this clone was seen a few times. J is TRBJ2-2 and V is TRBV21-1; the table's D gene call, TRBD1, was not cross checked with the DNA. TRBV21-1 is a recognized pseudogene. This CDR3 comprises 17 residues. The CDR3 here is CASSKGPQGAEGGELFF. The CDR3 DNA follows: TGTGCCAGCAGCAAAGGGCCCCAGGGGGCCGAGGGCGGGGAGCTGTTTTTT.

The J gene is TRBJ2-5, the V gene TRBV27; 13 bases are a match to TRBD2. The CDR3 covers 16 residues. The V segment lost 4 bases and the J segment 5 bases; nucleotides outside the gene matches: 7. CDR1 and CDR2 (germline): MNHEY, SMNVEV (reference sequence). CDR3 region: CASSSSRTSGSETQYF. The CDR3 DNA follows: TGTGCCAGCAGTTCCTCCAGGACTAGCGGGAGTGAGACCCAGTACTTC.

The chain combines TRBV18 with TRBJ1-5, with D possibly matching TRBD1 (5 bases). V was cut by 1 base and J by 5 bases, with 15 bases left in between. The V gene's germline CDR1 is KGHSH and CDR2 LQKENI. The CDR3 has 16 amino acids. CDR3 sequence: CASSPLFQGGDQPQHF. The CDR3 DNA is TGTGCCAGCTCACCACTCTTTCAGGGTGGAGATCAGCCCCAGCATTTT.

This clone showed up just a few times. The chain is built from TRBV6-5 and TRBJ2-6; unclear D gene. The germline V gene encodes CDR1 MNHEY and CDR2 SVGAGI. Trimming stripped 4 bases from V and 4 bases from J, with 11 bases between. The CDR3 covers 15 residues. The CDR3 is CASSLGRSGANVLTF. In DNA, the CDR3 is TGTGCCAGCAGTTTGGGCCGATCGGGGGCCAACGTCCTGACTTTC.

The chain couples TRBV7-2 to TRBJ1-2; TRBD1 is a possible D gene (5 bases). Looked up from germline, CDR1 is SGHTA and CDR2 is FQGNSA. V lost 6 bases and J 4 bases, leaving 12 bases between the germline ends. This CDR3 region has 13 residues. The CDR3 is CASSPDSFYGYTF. The CDR3 DNA follows: TGTGCCAGCAGTCCCGACAGTTTCTATGGCTACACCTTC. Variable domain in full (rest from reference TRBV7-2 and TRBJ1-2): GAGVSQSPSNKVTEKGKDVELRCDPISGHTALYWYRQSLGQGLEFLIYFQGNSAPDKSGLPSDRFSAERTGGSVSTLTIQRTQQEDSAVYLCASSPDSFYGYTFGSGTRLTVV.